This T cell receptor beta chain was sequenced for a study of blood T cells in healthy people across ages. Looked up from germline, CDR1 is SGHTA and CDR2 is FQGTGA. The CDR3 spans 15 residues. Trimming cost V 0 bases and J 6 bases; bases outside gene matches: 4. A sample-barcoded 5' primer and a J-beta primer mix were used in a second PCR of roughly 7 to 11 cycles. One entry per CDR3 protein results from TCRdb running MiXCR on the 5' RACE reads. The sample yields around 800,000 distinct CDR3 sequences, around 68% seen once. The rearrangement uses TRBV7-3 and TRBJ2-1; 8 nucleotides agree with TRBD1. The receptor comes from a young man in good health. The specimen was blood. DNA of the CDR3: TGTGCCAGCAGCTTAACGCGGACAGGGCCCAATGAGCAGTTCTTC. Translating gives CASSLTRTGPNEQFF.